This T cell receptor beta chain stems from a study of cytomegalovirus exposure and HLA in healthy donors. As to this clone: Antigen: not known.

Notes on the study in general: Some V segments could not be told apart, so they were left out, TRBV6-2 and TRBV6-3 among them. Cytomegalovirus status was reportedly diagnosed by the classifier with high sensitivity and specificity. Roughly uniform sequencing depth across donors was assumed, possibly incorrectly. Available immune exposure information was restricted to CMV serostatus only.

The germline V gene has CDR1 SGHTA and CDR2 FQGTGA. This CDR3 has 14 residues. V lost 6 bases and J lost 7, with 13 bases in between. The PCR was carried out with 60 Vbeta primers and 13 Jbeta primers. TCRdb's table, derived via immunoSEQ multiplex PCR, lists solely in-frame clones and lacks some. Recorded for this sample: tens of thousands of clones. The gene calls are TRBV7-3 and TRBJ1-6, with a weak D call TRBD1 (6 bases). The sequenced sample consisted of PBMCs. This receptor was identified in a man over 45 in good health and CMV-seronegative. The chain's CDR3 is CASSRGQLNSPLHF. Here the CDR3 DNA reads TGTGCCAGCAGTCGAGGACAGTTAAATTCACCCCTCCACTTT.